This T cell receptor (beta chain) was documented in a study of blood T cell repertoires in COVID-19. Across the study: There were acute and convalescent COVID-19 samples, and they came from the United States, Italy and Spain. Sample material is recorded as cDNA or gDNA derived from T cells, B-cell-depleted T cells, or PBMCs.

In the original workflow: Estimation of nucleated cell counts relied on the amplification of reference gene primers. The protocol was immunoSEQ multiplex PCR, while the TCRdb copy is restricted to in-frame clones and leaves out a portion. V and J calls and clone size follow that table, whereas D and trimming were derived from the DNA. Among fewer than 250,000 clones listed, 80% to 95% were seen once. Enrolled during active infection, Seattle patients were then followed longitudinally. This CDR3 has 16 amino acids. From germline, CDR1 is MNHNS and CDR2 SASEGT. The V segment lost 0 bases and the J segment 8 bases; nucleotides outside the gene matches: 6.

This receptor was taken from a man aged 55 to 70 with COVID-19, enrolled during active disease. This chain joins TRBV6-1 and TRBJ2-2; 10 bases match TRBD2. The sample consisted of peripheral blood. The CDR3 region has the DNA TGTGCCAGCAGTGAAGCCCTAGCGGGGGTGGGTGGGGAGCTGTTTTTT. Translation: CASSEALAGVGGELFF.